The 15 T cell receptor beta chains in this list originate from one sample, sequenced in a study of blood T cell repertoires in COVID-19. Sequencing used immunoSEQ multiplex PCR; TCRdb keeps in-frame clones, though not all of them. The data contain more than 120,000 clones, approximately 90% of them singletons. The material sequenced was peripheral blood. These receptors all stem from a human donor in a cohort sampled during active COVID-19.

The CDR3 sequence: CASSTGTRTEAFF. CDR3 DNA: TGTGCCAGCAGCACAGGGACGAGAACTGAAGCTTTCTTT. The rearrangement joins TRBV11-2 to TRBJ1-1, with TRBD1 as a possible D gene (6 bases). Germline V lookup: CDR1 SGHAT, CDR2 FQNNGV. V lost 5 bases and J 5 bases, leaving 12 bases between the germline ends. The CDR3 covers 13 residues.

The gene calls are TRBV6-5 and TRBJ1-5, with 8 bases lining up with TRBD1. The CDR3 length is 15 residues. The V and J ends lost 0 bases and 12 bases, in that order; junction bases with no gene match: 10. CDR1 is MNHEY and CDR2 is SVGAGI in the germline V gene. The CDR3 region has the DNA TGTGCCAGCAGTTACTCGCTGGTGGACAGGGCCCACCAGCATTTT. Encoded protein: CASSYSLVDRAHQHF.

CDR3 DNA sequence: TGTGCCACGACATTGGATCATGCCAAAAACATTCAGTACTTC. This translates into CATTLDHAKNIQYF. The chain recombines TRBV19 with TRBJ2-4; D gene ambiguous. The CDR3 sequence is 14 residues long. V lost 10 bases and J 1 base, leaving 14 bases between the germline ends. CDR1 and CDR2 (germline): LNHDA, SQIVND (reference sequence).

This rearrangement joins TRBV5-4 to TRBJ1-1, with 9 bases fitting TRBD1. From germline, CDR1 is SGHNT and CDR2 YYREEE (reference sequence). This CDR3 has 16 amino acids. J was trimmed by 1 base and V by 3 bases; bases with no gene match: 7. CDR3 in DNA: TGTGCCAGCAGCTCGATTCGGACAGGGGCGAACACTGAAGCTTTCTTT. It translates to CASSSIRTGANTEAFF. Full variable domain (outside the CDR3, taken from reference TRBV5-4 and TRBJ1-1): ETGVTQSPTHLIKTRGQQVTLRCSSQSGHNTVSWYQQALGQGPQFIFQYYREEENGRGNFPPRFSGLQFPNYSSELNVNALELDDSALYLCASSSIRTGANTEAFFGQGTRLTVV.

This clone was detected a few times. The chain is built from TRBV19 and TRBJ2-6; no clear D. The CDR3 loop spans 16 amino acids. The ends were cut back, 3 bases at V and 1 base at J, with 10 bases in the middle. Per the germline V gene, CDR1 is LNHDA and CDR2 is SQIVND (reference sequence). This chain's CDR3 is CASSITPRSGANVLTF. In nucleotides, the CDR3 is TGTGCCAGTAGTATTACGCCCAGGTCTGGGGCCAACGTCCTGACTTTC.

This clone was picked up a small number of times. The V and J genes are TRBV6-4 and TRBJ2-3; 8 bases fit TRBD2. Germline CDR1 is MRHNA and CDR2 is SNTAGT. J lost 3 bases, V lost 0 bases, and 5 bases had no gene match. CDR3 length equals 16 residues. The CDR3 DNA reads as TGTGCCAGCAGTGACTCTGCGGGGGGCCATACAGATACGCAGTATTTT. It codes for CASSDSAGGHTDTQYF.

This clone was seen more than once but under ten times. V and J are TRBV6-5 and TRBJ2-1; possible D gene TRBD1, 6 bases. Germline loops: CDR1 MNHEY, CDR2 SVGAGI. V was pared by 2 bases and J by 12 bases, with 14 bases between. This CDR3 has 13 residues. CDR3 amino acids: CASSYAGGLGQFF. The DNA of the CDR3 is TGTGCCAGCAGTTACGCTGGGGGCCTTGGGCAGTTCTTC.

CDR3 in DNA: TGTGCCAGCAGTGAACGCGGGACTTTTAACACAGATACGCAGTATTTT. Translated, it gives CASSERGTFNTDTQYF. The chain links TRBV6-1 to TRBJ2-3; tentatively, D is TRBD2 (6 bases). CDR1 is MNHNS and CDR2 is SASEGT in the germline V gene. The CDR3 totals 16 residues. Trimming pared 2 bases from V and 2 bases from J, leaving 14 bases between.

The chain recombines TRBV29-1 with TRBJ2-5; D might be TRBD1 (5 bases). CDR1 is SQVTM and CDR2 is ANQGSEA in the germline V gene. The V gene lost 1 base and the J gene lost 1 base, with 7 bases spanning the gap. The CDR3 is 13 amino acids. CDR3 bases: TGCAGCGTTGAAGGGGGCGGCCAAGAGACCCAGTACTTC. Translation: CSVEGGGQETQYF.

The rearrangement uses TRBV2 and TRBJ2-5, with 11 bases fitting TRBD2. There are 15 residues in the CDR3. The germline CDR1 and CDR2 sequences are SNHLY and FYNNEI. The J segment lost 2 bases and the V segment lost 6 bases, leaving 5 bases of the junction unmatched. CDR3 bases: TGTGCCAGCAGGCCGGGACTAGCGGTTCAAGAGACCCAGTACTTC. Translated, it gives CASRPGLAVQETQYF.

The CDR3 reads CAITVGEGYNEQFF. CDR3 DNA: TGTGCCATCACGGTGGGGGAGGGATACAATGAGCAGTTCTTC. The chain employs TRBV10-3 and TRBJ2-1; the match to TRBD2 covers 7 bases. CDR3 length: 14 residues. The trim removed 7 bases at V and 4 bases at J, leaving 7 bases unmatched. Germline CDR1 reads ENHRY; CDR2 reads SYGVKD.

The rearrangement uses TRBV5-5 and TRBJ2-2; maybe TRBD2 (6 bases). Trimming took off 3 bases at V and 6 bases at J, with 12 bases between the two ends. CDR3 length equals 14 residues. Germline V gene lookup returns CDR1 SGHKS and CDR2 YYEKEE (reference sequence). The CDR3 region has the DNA TGTGCCAGCAGCTCGCACCCGGGGGCCGGGGAGCTGTTTTTT. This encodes CASSSHPGAGELFF. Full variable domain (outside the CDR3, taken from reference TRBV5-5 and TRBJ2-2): DAGVTQSPTHLIKTRGQQVTLRCSPISGHKSVSWYQQVLGQGPQFIFQYYEKEERGRGNFPDRFSARQFPNYSSELNVNALLLGDSALYLCASSSHPGAGELFFGEGSRLTVL.

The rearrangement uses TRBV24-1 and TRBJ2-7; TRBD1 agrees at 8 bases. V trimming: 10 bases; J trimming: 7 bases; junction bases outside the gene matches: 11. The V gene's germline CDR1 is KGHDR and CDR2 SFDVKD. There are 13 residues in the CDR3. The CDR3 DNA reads TGTGCCACTATGGACAGGGAGTTGCGGGAGCAGTACTTC. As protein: CATMDRELREQYF.

As DNA, the CDR3 is TGTGCCAGCAGCTTAGGCGCACTAGAGAACACTGAAGCTTTCTTT. This gives the protein CASSLGALENTEAFF. This chain links TRBV7-9 with TRBJ1-1; D gene ambiguous. Germline CDR1 reads SEHNR; CDR2 reads FQNEAQ (reference sequence). The V end lost 1 base, the J end lost 1 base, and 10 bases lay between the germline ends. This CDR3 has 15 residues.

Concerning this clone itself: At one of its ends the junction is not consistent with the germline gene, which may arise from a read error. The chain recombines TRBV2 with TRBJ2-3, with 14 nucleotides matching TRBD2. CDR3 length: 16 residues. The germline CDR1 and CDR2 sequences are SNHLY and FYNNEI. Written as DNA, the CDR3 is TGTGCCAGCAGTCTCCCTTATGGGACTAGCGGGGGCTCAAGGTACTTT. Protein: CASSLPYGTSGGSRYF.